This TCR beta chain derives from a study of T cell responses to AZD1222 COVID-19 vaccine. About the study: Investigators merged groups given second doses at roughly 4 or roughly 12 weeks.

The protocol was immunoSEQ multiplex PCR, while the TCRdb copy is restricted to in-frame clones and leaves out a portion. This repertoire shows approximately 130,000 clones, more than 85% found once; its top ten account for 1.5% to 2%. As to this clone: Antigen: not known.

The study, taken as a whole, reports: Dominant at 160-218 and 743-854, vaccine-associated CD4 TCRs also spanned spike. After two AZD1222 doses, spike-specific TCR breadth and depth rose versus day 0. Donors, mostly white British, included more females; clonal diversity was possibly underestimated.

Material: peripheral blood, obtained on day 0 of AZD1222 vaccination. The clonotype originates from an adult in good health.

CDR3 DNA sequence: TGTGCCAGCAGCCCGGCTGGAGACGCGAGGACCGGGGAGCTGTTTTTT. It codes for CASSPAGDARTGELFF. The chain has TRBV5-4 and TRBJ2-2; D is unresolved. Germline V gives CDR1 SGHNT, CDR2 YYREEE (reference sequence). V lost 4 bases, J lost 5 bases, and 18 bases lay in between. The CDR3 sequence is 16 residues long.